Here is one TCR beta chain with its context. Antigen specificity is unknown. The data derive from a study of OX40 agonist ivuxolimab in advanced cancers. Study-level results: Clonal expansion from baseline to week 6 occurred in both CD4+ and CD8+ T cells.

The V gene's germline CDR1 is SGHTA and CDR2 FQGTGA. CDR3 size: 13 residues. The germline V and J ends were trimmed by 4 bases and 4 bases, with 9 bases remaining between them. Data came from immunoSEQ multiplex PCR; TCRdb stores just in-frame clones and leaves some out. The sample lists over 55,000 clones; 70% to 90% were seen once. This chain connects TRBV7-3 to TRBJ2-3; possibly TRBD1 for D (6 bases). The sample was CD4+ or CD8+ T cells sorted from blood, taken in a trial of the OX40 agonist ivuxolimab. The clonotype comes from an adult with an advanced solid tumor such as melanoma, head and neck, liver or kidney cancer. The CDR3 nucleotides read TGTGCCAGCAGCTCCAGGGGTTCAGATACGCAGTATTTT. The encoded protein is CASSSRGSDTQYF.